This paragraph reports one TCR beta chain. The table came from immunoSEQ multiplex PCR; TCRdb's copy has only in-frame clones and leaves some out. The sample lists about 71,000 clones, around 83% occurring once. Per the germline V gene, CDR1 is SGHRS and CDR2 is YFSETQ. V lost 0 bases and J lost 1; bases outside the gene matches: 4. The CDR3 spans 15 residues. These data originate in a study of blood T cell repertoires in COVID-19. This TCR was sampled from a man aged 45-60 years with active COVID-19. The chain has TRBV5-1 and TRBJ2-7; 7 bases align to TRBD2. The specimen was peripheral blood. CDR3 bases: TGCGCCAGCAGCTTGGATGGGAGGGCTTCCTACGAGCAGTACTTC. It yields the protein CASSLDGRASYEQYF.